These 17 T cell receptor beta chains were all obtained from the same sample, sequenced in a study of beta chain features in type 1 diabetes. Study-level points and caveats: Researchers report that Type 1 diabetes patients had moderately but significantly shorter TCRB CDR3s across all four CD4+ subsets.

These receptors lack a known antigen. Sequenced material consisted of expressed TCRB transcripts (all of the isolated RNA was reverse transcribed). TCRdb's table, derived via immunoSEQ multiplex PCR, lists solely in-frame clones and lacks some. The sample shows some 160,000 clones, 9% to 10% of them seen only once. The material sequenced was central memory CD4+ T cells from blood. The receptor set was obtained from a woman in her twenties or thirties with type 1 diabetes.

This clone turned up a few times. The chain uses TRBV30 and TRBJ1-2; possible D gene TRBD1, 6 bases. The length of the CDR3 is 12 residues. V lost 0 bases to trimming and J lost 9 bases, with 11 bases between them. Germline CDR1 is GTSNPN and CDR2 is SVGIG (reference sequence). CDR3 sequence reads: CAWSVAGDSYTF. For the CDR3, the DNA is TGTGCCTGGAGTGTAGCAGGGGATAGCTACACCTTC. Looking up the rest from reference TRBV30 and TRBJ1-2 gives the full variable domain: SQTIHQWPATLVQPVGSPLSLECTVEGTSNPNLYWYRQAAGRGLQLLFYSVGIGQISSEVPQNLSASRPQDRQFILSSKKLLLSDSGFYLCAWSVAGDSYTFGSGTRLTVV.

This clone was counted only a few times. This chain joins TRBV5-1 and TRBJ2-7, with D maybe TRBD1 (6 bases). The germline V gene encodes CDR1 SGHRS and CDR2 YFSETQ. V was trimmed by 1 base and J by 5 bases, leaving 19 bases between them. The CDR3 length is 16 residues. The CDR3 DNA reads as TGCGCCAGCAGCTTGATCACCCGAGGACAGTCCGACGAGCAGTACTTC. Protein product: CASSLITRGQSDEQYF.

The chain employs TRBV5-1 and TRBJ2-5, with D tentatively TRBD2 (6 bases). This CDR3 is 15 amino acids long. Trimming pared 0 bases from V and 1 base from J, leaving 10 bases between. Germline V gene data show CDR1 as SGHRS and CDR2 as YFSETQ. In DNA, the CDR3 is TGCGCCAGCAGCTTGGATGGCGGGACCCAAGAGACCCAGTACTTC. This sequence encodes CASSLDGGTQETQYF.

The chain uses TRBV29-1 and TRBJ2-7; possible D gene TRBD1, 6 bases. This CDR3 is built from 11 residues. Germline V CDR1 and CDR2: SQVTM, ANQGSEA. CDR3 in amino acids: CGGRTSYEQYF. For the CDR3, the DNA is TGCGGGGGCAGGACTTCCTACGAGCAGTACTTC.

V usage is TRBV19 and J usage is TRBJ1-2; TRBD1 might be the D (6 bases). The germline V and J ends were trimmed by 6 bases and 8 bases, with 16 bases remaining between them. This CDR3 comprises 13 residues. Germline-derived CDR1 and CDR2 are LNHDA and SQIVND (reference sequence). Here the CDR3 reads CASSPEGGRGYTF. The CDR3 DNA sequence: TGTGCCAGTAGCCCCGAGGGGGGGCGAGGCTACACCTTC.

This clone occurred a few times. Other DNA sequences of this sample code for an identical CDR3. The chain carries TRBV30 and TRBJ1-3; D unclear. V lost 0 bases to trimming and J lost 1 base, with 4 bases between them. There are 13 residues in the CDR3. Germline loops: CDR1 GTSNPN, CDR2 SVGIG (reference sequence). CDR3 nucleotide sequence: TGTGCCTGGAGTGTTAGATCTGGAAACACCATATATTTT. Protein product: CAWSVRSGNTIYF.

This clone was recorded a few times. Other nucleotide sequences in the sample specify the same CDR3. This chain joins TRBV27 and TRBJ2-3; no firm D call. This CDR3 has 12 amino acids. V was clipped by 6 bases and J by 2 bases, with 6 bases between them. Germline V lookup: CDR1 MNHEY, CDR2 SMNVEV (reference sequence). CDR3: CASSSYTDTQYF. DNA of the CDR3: TGTGCCAGCAGCAGTTACACAGATACGCAGTATTTT.

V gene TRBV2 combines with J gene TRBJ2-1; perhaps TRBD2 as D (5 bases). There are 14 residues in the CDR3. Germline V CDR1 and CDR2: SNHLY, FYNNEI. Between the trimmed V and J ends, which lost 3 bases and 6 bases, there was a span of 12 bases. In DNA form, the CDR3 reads TGTGCCAGCAGTGAGAGGACTTGGGGCAATGAGCAGTTCTTC. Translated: CASSERTWGNEQFF.

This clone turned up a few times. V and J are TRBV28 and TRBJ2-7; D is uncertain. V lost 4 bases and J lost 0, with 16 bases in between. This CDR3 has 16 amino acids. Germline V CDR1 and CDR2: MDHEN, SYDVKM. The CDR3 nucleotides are TGTGCCAGCAGTTCCATAATCAGGCGCAACTCCTACGAGCAGTACTTC. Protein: CASSSIIRRNSYEQYF.

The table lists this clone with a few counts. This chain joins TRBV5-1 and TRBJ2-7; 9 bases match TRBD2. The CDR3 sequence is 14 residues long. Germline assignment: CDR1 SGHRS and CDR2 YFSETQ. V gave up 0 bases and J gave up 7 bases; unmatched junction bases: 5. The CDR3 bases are TGCGCCAGCAGCTTGGATCCAGCGGGAGGAGAGCAGTACTTC. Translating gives CASSLDPAGGEQYF.

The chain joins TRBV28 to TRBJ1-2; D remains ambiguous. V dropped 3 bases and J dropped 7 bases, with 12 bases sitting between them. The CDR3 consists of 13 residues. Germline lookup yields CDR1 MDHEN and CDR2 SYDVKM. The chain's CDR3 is CASSFNGIGGYTF. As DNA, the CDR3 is TGTGCCAGCAGTTTCAACGGGATCGGTGGCTACACCTTC.

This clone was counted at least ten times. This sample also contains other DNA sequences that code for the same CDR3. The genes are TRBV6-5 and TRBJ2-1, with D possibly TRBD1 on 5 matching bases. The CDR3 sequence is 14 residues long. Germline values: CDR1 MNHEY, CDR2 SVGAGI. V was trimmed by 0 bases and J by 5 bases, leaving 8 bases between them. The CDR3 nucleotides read TGTGCCAGCAGTTACTCGGGGCCGCACAATGAGCAGTTCTTC. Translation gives CASSYSGPHNEQFF.

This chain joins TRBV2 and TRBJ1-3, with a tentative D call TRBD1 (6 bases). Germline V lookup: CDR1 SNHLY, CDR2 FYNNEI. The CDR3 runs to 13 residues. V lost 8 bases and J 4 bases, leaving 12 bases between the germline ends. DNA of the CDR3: TGTGCCAGCGCCAGGGGAGTGGGAAACACCATATATTTT. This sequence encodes CASARGVGNTIYF. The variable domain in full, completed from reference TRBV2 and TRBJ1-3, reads EPEVTQTPSHQVTQMGQEVILRCVPISNHLYFYWYRQILGQKVEFLVSFYNNEISEKSEIFDDQFSVERPDGSNFTLKIRSTKLEDSAMYFCASARGVGNTIYFGEGSWLTVV.

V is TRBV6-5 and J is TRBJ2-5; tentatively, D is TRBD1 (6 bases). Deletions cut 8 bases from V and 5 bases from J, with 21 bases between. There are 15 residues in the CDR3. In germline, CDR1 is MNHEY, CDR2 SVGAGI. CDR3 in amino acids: CASRRTDIVRETQYF. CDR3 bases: TGTGCCAGCCGTCGGACAGACATAGTACGGGAGACCCAGTACTTC.

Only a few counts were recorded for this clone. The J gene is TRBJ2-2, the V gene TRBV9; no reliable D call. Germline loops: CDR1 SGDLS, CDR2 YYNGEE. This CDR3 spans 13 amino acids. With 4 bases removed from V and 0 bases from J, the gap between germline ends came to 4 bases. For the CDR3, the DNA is TGTGCCAGCAGCCGGTCGAACACCGGGGAGCTGTTTTTT. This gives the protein CASSRSNTGELFF.

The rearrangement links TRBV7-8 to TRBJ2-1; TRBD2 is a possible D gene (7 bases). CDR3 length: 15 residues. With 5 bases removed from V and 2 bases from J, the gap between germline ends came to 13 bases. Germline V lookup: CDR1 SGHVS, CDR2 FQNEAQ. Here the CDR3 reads CASSRGGPTYNEQFF. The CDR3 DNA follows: TGTGCCAGCAGCAGGGGGGGACCCACCTACAATGAGCAGTTCTTC.

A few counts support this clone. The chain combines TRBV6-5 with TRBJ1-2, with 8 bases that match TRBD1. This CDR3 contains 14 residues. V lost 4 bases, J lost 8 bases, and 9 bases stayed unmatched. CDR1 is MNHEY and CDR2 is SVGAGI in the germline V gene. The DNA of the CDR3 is TGTGCCAGCAGTTGGACCCAGGGGGCGGAAGGCTACACCTTC. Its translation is CASSWTQGAEGYTF.